A selection of T cell receptor beta chains follows, all from one sample in a study of shared clonotypes between healthy human individuals. TCRdb keeps only in-frame clones here, not all; method: immunoSEQ multiplex PCR. The sample consists of about 2 million clones, roughly 94% of them appearing once. Sequenced material: naive CD4+ T cells sorted from blood. Receptors were obtained from a young man in good health. Both conserved end residues are part of each CDR3. D genes are given only for firm matches. Only part of the rows carry a size: once, few, many, or a class if the clone is expanded.

j_call d_call cdr3_length clone_size v_call cdr3_nt cdr3_aa
TRBJ1-6 NA 11 NA TRBV6-1 TGTGCCACCAGGTCCAATTCACCCCTCCACTTT CATRSNSPLHF
TRBJ2-1 TRBD2 17 NA TRBV27 TGTGCCAGCAGTTTATTAACTAGCGGGAGCTCCTACAATGAGCAGTTCTTC CASSLLTSGSSYNEQFF
TRBJ1-4 NA 13 NA TRBV4-3 TGCGCCAGCAGCCAAGCCCGCAATGAAAAACTGTTTTTT CASSQARNEKLFF
TRBJ2-7 NA 13 NA TRBV10-2 TGCGCCAGCAGTGAGTCGAACTCGGGCGAGCAGTACTTC CASSESNSGEQYF
TRBJ2-5 NA 18 NA TRBV7-3 TGTGCCAGCAGCTTAACGTTGGGCAGGTCCATTCAACAAGAGACCCAGTACTTC CASSLTLGRSIQQETQYF
TRBJ1-1 NA 14 NA TRBV7-9 TGTGCCAGCAGCTTAGCGCCCCAGAACACTGAAGCTTTCTTT CASSLAPQNTEAFF
TRBJ1-6 NA 15 NA TRBV27 TGTGCCAGCGGGACCCGTAGCTCCTATAATTCACCCCTCCACTTT CASGTRSSYNSPLHF
TRBJ1-2 TRBD1 14 NA TRBV10-3 TGTGCCATCAGTGAGGGGACAGGGGGCGTGGGCTACACCTTC CAISEGTGGVGYTF
TRBJ2-1 TRBD1 17 NA TRBV4-1 TGCGCCAGCAGCCAAGATCCAGGGACAGCCTCCTACAATGAGCAGTTCTTC CASSQDPGTASYNEQFF
TRBJ1-4 NA 17 NA TRBV5-1 TGCGCCAGCAGCCGGGACGTCATTCTGGGAACTAATGAAAAACTGTTTTTT CASSRDVILGTNEKLFF
TRBJ1-5 TRBD1 17 many TRBV5-6 TGTGCCAGCAGCTACTCCGGGACAGGGGGAAGGGGGCAGCCCCAGCATTTT CASSYSGTGGRGQPQHF
TRBJ2-3 NA 14 NA TRBV4-3 TGCGCCAGCAGCCAAGGCCAGAGCACAGATACGCAGTATTTT CASSQGQSTDTQYF
TRBJ2-7 NA 13 NA TRBV2 TGTGCCAGCCAAGGTGATGCCCCCTACGAGCAGTACTTC CASQGDAPYEQYF
TRBJ2-2 TRBD2 16 NA TRBV5-1 TGCGCCAGCAGCTTGGGATCTAGCGGTCCCACCGGGGAGCTGTTTTTT CASSLGSSGPTGELFF
TRBJ2-3 NA 11 NA TRBV20-1 TGCAGTGCTAGCCGCACAGATACGCAGTATTTT CSASRTDTQYF
TRBJ2-7 NA 15 NA TRBV5-1 TGCGCCAGCAGCCCTGGACAGACGAACTCCTACGAGCAGTACTTC CASSPGQTNSYEQYF
TRBJ1-6 NA 13 NA TRBV4-3 TGCGCCAGCAGCCAAGATAGGTACCGACCCCTCCACTTT CASSQDRYRPLHF
TRBJ2-3 TRBD2 16 NA TRBV7-8 TGTGCCAGCAGCCCAGACGGGAGGGCCGTTACAGATACGCAGTATTTT CASSPDGRAVTDTQYF
TRBJ2-1 NA 14 NA TRBV15 TGTGCCACCAGCAGAGTAGGACTGGGCAATGAGCAGTTCTTC CATSRVGLGNEQFF
TRBJ1-1 NA 15 NA TRBV5-1 TGCGCCAGCAGCTTAAACCCGGGTGGGAACACTGAAGCTTTCTTT CASSLNPGGNTEAFF
TRBJ1-2 NA 14 NA TRBV7-2 TGTGCCAGCAGCTTAAGGACAGTTACCACTGGCTACACCTTC CASSLRTVTTGYTF
TRBJ2-3 NA 16 once TRBV4-3 TGCGCCAGCAGCCAAGGATCGAAACGTACCACAGATACGCAGTATTTT CASSQGSKRTTDTQYF
TRBJ1-5 NA 19 once TRBV10-3 TGTGCCATCAGTGAGTCGTTCGGCCAGGGCCTATATAGCAATCAGCCCCAGCATTTT CAISESFGQGLYSNQPQHF
TRBJ2-7 NA 13 NA TRBV29-1 TGCAGCGTCGGAGCTAGGGCGTCCTACGAGCAGTACTTC CSVGARASYEQYF
TRBJ2-1 NA 14 NA TRBV5-1 TGCGCCAGCAGCCCTGACAGCTCCTACAATGAGCAGTTCTTC CASSPDSSYNEQFF
TRBJ2-1 NA 15 NA TRBV5-4 TGTGCCAGCAGCTTGCAGGGGATCTCCTACAATGAGCAGTTCTTC CASSLQGISYNEQFF
TRBJ1-1 NA 14 NA TRBV5-1 TGCGCCAGCAGCTCCCTCCAGATTGGCACTGAAGCTTTCTTT CASSSLQIGTEAFF
TRBJ1-4 NA 15 once TRBV4-3 TGCGCCAGCAGCCAAGATTGGACAACTAATGAAAAACTGTTTTTT CASSQDWTTNEKLFF
TRBJ1-1 TRBD1 16 once TRBV5-1 TGCGCCAGCAGCTTGGAGTCAGGGGGCTTTATTGCTGAAGCTTTCTTT CASSLESGGFIAEAFF
TRBJ2-7 NA 14 NA TRBV6-1 TGTGCCAGCAGTGAAAGTCCGACAAAGGACGAGCAGTACTTC CASSESPTKDEQYF
TRBJ2-7 NA 15 NA TRBV4-3 TGCGCCAGCAGCCAAGGAGCAGGGACAACCTACGAGCAGTACTTC CASSQGAGTTYEQYF
TRBJ1-4 NA 14 once TRBV30 TGTGCCTGGAGTCCACTCGACAGGAATGAAAAACTGTTTTTT CAWSPLDRNEKLFF
TRBJ2-1 NA 14 NA TRBV5-1 TGCGCCAGCAGTTTGGAGGGGCTTTACAATGAGCAGTTCTTC CASSLEGLYNEQFF
TRBJ2-1 NA 13 once TRBV5-1 TGCGCCAGCAGCCCGGACAACGACAATGAGCAGTTCTTC CASSPDNDNEQFF
TRBJ2-2 NA 14 NA TRBV10-2 TGCGCCAGCAAATTTCTTGGGAATACCGGGGAGCTGTTTTTT CASKFLGNTGELFF
TRBJ2-7 NA 15 NA TRBV6-6 TGTGCCAGCAGTTACTCGAGCGAAGCCATGAGGGAGCAGTACTTC CASSYSSEAMREQYF
TRBJ1-5 TRBD1 16 NA TRBV28 TGTGCCAGCAGTTTAGGACAGGGAAGGGAATTGCAGCCCCAGCATTTT CASSLGQGRELQPQHF
TRBJ2-5 TRBD2 16 NA TRBV9 TGTGCCAGCAGCGGCGAGGCGGGAGGGTACCAAGAGACCCAGTACTTC CASSGEAGGYQETQYF
TRBJ2-1 TRBD2 14 NA TRBV5-1 TGCGCCAGCAGCTTGTTATCTGTCGGGAGGGAGCAGTTCTTC CASSLLSVGREQFF
TRBJ1-2 NA 16 NA TRBV4-3 TGCGCCAGCAGCCAAGACATGAACGCAGGGAACTATGGCTACACCTTC CASSQDMNAGNYGYTF
TRBJ1-6 TRBD1 16 NA TRBV30 TGTGCCTGGAGGACCTCACAGGGGGGTGTAAATTCACCCCTCCACTTT CAWRTSQGGVNSPLHF